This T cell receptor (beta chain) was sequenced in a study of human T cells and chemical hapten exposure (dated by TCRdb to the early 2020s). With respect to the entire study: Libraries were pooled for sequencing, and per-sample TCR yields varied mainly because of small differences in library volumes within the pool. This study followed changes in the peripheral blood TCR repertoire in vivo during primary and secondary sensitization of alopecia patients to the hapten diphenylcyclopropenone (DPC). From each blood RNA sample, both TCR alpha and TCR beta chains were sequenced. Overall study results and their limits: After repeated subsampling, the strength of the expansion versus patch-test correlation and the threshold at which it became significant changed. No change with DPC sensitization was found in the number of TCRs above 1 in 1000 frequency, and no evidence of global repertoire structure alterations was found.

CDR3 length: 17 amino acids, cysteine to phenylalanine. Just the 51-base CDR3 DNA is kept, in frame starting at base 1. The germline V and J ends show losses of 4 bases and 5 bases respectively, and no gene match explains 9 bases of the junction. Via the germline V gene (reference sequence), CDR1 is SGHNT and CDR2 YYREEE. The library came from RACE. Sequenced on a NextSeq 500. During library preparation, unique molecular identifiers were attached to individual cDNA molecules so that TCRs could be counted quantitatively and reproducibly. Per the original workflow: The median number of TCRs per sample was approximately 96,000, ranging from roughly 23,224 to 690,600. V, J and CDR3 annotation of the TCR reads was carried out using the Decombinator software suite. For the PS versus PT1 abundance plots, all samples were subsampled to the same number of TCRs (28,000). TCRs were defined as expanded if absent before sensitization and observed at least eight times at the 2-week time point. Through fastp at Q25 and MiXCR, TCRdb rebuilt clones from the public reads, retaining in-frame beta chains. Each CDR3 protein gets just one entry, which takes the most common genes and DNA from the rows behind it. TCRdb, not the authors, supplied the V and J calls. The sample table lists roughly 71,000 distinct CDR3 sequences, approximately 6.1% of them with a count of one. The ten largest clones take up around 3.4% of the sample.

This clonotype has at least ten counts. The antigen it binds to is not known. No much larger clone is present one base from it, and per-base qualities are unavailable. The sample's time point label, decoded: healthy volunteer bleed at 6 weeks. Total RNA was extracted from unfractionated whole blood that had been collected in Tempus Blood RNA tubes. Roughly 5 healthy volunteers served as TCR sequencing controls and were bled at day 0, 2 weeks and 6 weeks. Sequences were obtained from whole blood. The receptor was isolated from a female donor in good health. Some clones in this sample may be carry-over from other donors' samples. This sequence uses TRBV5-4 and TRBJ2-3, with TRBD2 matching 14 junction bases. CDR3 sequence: CASSPGLAGAPGDTQYF. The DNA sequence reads TGTGCCAGCAGCCCGGGACTAGCGGGAGCCCCGGGAGATACGCAGTATTTT.